These 25 T cell receptor beta chains originate from one sample sequenced in a study of regulatory T cells in long-lasting Graves disease. Arm-PCR of CDR3 regions and iRepertoire HTBI primers were used to build TCR beta libraries. TCRdb re-derived calls from the multiplex PCR reads in MiXCR, one entry per CDR3 protein. The sample contains approximately 350,000 distinct CDR3 sequences, around 11% of which appear only once. Time point indicated: newly diagnosed GD, antithyroid drugs for less than 3 months. There was RNA extracted from PBMCs, and the TCR library was made from it. The same sample was also studied in work on T cells in Graves' hyperthyroidism and ophthalmopathy.

The source material was peripheral blood mononuclear cells (PBMCs), sampled at new diagnosis, from a patient treated with antithyroid drugs. The origin of the receptors is a woman between 18 and 30 years old with Graves disease.

V gene TRBV6-2 or TRBV6-3 combines with J gene TRBJ2-4; perhaps TRBD2 as D (5 bases). Germline V gives CDR1 MNHEY, CDR2 SVGEGT. The V end lost 5 bases, the J end lost 5 bases, and 16 bases lay between the germline ends. The CDR3 spans 15 residues. The DNA for the CDR3 is TGTGCCAGCAGTCCGCAACGGGGTTTCGAAAACATTCAGTACTTC. This gives the protein CASSPQRGFENIQYF.

This clonotype was observed a handful of times. This rearrangement joins TRBV6-2 or TRBV6-3 to TRBJ1-1; 8 bases map to TRBD1. Trimming removed 6 bases from V and 1 base from J; junction bases left unmatched: 7. This CDR3 has 15 amino acids. CDR1 is MNHEY, CDR2 SVGEGT, per germline. The DNA for the CDR3 is TGTGCCAGCAGCTACAGAACAGGGGGGAACACTGAAGCTTTCTTT. The encoded protein is CASSYRTGGNTEAFF.

This clonotype has at least ten counts. The chain couples TRBV11-2 to TRBJ2-1; 10 positions match TRBD2. V shed 4 bases and J 6 bases; nucleotides not matched to a gene: 9. The CDR3 sequence is 16 residues long. Looked up from germline, CDR1 is SGHAT and CDR2 is FQNNGV. The CDR3 spells CASSSLAGVYFNEQFF. The CDR3 DNA is TGTGCCAGCAGCTCTCTAGCGGGAGTGTACTTCAATGAGCAGTTCTTC. Full variable domain (rest looked up from reference TRBV11-2 and TRBJ2-1): EAGVAQSPRYKIIEKRQSVAFWCNPISGHATLYWYQQILGQGPKLLIQFQNNGVVDDSQLPKDRFSAERLKGVDSTLKIQPAKLEDSAVYLCASSSLAGVYFNEQFFGPGTRLTVL.

This chain connects TRBV15 to TRBJ2-1; D might be TRBD1 or TRBD2, each matching 5 bases. V shed 5 bases and J shed 1 base, with 12 bases lying between them. This CDR3 is built from 15 residues. The germline V gene encodes CDR1 LNHNV and CDR2 YYDKDF (reference sequence). DNA of the CDR3: TGTGCCACCAGCGGTGGGGGAGATTCCTACAATGAGCAGTTCTTC. Translation: CATSGGGDSYNEQFF. Combining the CDR3 with reference TRBV15 and TRBJ2-1 gives the whole variable domain DAMVIQNPRYQVTQFGKPVTLSCSQTLNHNVMYWYQQKSSQAPKLLFHYYDKDFNNEADTPDNFQSRRPNTSFCFLDIRSPGLGDTAMYLCATSGGGDSYNEQFFGPGTRLTVL.

This clonotype occurred many times. V gene TRBV7-9 combines with J gene TRBJ2-1; 14 bases are shared with TRBD2. This CDR3 region has 17 residues. Germline CDR1 and CDR2: SEHNR and FQNEAQ (reference sequence). J gave up 5 bases and V 0 bases, and 3 bases lay outside the gene matches. CDR3 in DNA: TGTGCCAGCAGCTTAGCAACGACTAGCGGGGGGGACAATGAGCAGTTCTTC. Its translation: CASSLATTSGGDNEQFF.

This clonotype was picked up many times. The rearrangement uses TRBV4-1 and TRBJ1-2, with 8 bases aligning to TRBD1. This CDR3 has 12 amino acids. V dropped 6 bases and J dropped 8; count of bases not matched to a gene: 5. Germline V gives CDR1 MGHRA, CDR2 YSYEKL. In nucleotides, the CDR3 is TGCGCCAGCAGTAGGACAGGGAACGGCTACACCTTC. Amino acids: CASSRTGNGYTF.

Only a few counts were recorded for this clonotype. V is TRBV6-2 or TRBV6-3 and J is TRBJ2-1; D is undetermined. Trimming cost V 0 bases and J 2 bases, with 11 bases left between them. Germline V gene sequence: CDR1 MNHEY, CDR2 SVGEGT. The CDR3 is made up of 16 amino acids. CDR3 sequence reads: CASSYSTAWTYNEQFF. As DNA, the CDR3 is TGTGCCAGCAGTTACTCGACGGCCTGGACCTACAATGAGCAGTTCTTC.

There are many counts of this clonotype. The chain couples TRBV4-1 to TRBJ2-2; D is uncertain. This CDR3 has 13 amino acids. The V gene's germline CDR1 is MGHRA and CDR2 YSYEKL. Trimming pared 4 bases from V and 0 bases from J, leaving 3 bases between. The CDR3 sequence: CASSRSNTGELFF. The CDR3 DNA sequence: TGCGCCAGCAGCCGATCGAACACCGGGGAGCTGTTTTTT.

This clonotype was counted many times. This sequence joins TRBV28 and TRBJ2-1, with 11 bases lining up with TRBD2. With 6 bases clipped from V and 7 bases from J, the junction kept 5 bases outside the gene matches. Germline-derived CDR1 and CDR2 are MDHEN and SYDVKM. The CDR3 extends over 14 amino acids. The CDR3 is CASSYSGRGNEQFF. The CDR3 DNA follows: TGTGCCAGCAGCTATAGCGGGAGGGGGAATGAGCAGTTCTTC.

This clonotype was recorded at least ten times. This sequence joins TRBV7-2 and TRBJ1-4, with D perhaps TRBD1 (6 bases). The CDR3 spans 14 residues. Trimming left V 4 bases short and J 7 bases short, with 13 bases between. The germline gives CDR1 SGHTA, CDR2 FQGNSA. In DNA, the CDR3 is TGTGCCAGCAGCTCGGGGGCCCGAAGTGAAAAACTGTTTTTT. Its translation: CASSSGARSEKLFF.

This clonotype was observed a single time. The genes are TRBV7-2 and TRBJ1-1; possibly TRBD1 for D (6 bases). Trimming took off 3 bases at V and 8 bases at J, with 16 bases between the two ends. There are 14 residues in the CDR3. CDR1 is SGHTA, CDR2 FQGNSA, per germline. The CDR3 here is CASSFRGLVLEAFF. The CDR3 nucleotides read TGTGCCAGCAGCTTTCGGGGGCTCGTCCTCGAAGCTTTCTTT.

Comments on this clonotype: This is likely an artifact of a read error, given a far larger clone one base away. The V call is TRBV11-2, the J call TRBJ1-1; 7 nucleotides agree with TRBD1. The CDR3 loop spans 13 amino acids. Germline CDR1 and CDR2: SGHAT and FQNNGV. Written as DNA, the CDR3 is TGTGCCAGCACCTTAGGGGGCAGCCCTGAAGCTTTCTTT. Protein: CASTLGGSPEAFF.

This clonotype was observed many times. V usage is TRBV20-1 and J usage is TRBJ2-1, with D uncertain. This CDR3 is built from 13 residues. Germline CDR1 DFQATT, CDR2 SNEGSKA (reference sequence). V lost 5 bases and J lost 4, with 12 bases in between. The CDR3 sequence is CSARLLTYNEQFF. The CDR3, as DNA: TGCAGTGCTCGTTTACTCACATACAATGAGCAGTTCTTC.

This clonotype has ten or more counts. The V gene is TRBV6-2 or TRBV6-3, the J gene TRBJ2-1; weak D call: TRBD2 (5 bases). Trimming left V 2 bases short and J 4 bases short, with 12 bases between. The germline V gene has CDR1 MNHEY and CDR2 SVGEGT. The CDR3 is made up of 15 amino acids. This CDR3 reads CASSYPGEFYNEQFF. DNA for the CDR3: TGTGCCAGCAGTTACCCCGGGGAGTTTTACAATGAGCAGTTCTTC.

A few counts support this clonotype. The V call is TRBV18, the J call TRBJ2-7; the D is unclear. Trimming cost V 2 bases and J 3 bases, with 8 bases left between them. Per germline, CDR1 KGHSH and CDR2 LQKENI. This CDR3 comprises 13 residues. CDR3 loop: CASSPLGNYEQYF. The CDR3 DNA reads as TGTGCCAGCTCACCATTGGGTAACTACGAGCAGTACTTC.

This clonotype has ten or more counts. The V call is TRBV20-1, the J call TRBJ2-3; no reliable D call. The CDR3 is made up of 14 amino acids. Deletions cut 6 bases from V and 0 bases from J, with 13 bases between. Germline CDR1 reads DFQATT; CDR2 reads SNEGSKA (reference sequence). DNA for the CDR3: TGCAGTGCAGGTCCACTACCGAGCACAGATACGCAGTATTTT. It specifies CSAGPLPSTDTQYF.

This clonotype has at least ten counts. The rearrangement links TRBV2 to TRBJ2-7; no firm D call. Germline V CDR1 and CDR2: SNHLY, FYNNEI. The CDR3 is 12 amino acids. V lost 7 bases, J lost 1 base, and 8 bases lay in between. The CDR3 spells CASTAESYEQYF. CDR3 DNA: TGTGCCAGCACCGCGGAATCCTACGAGCAGTACTTC.

This clonotype came up many times. This chain joins TRBV7-2 and TRBJ1-2, with D unresolved. The CDR3 loop spans 16 amino acids. V lost 1 base and J 3 bases, leaving 15 bases between the germline ends. CDR1 and CDR2 from the germline V gene are SGHTA and FQGNSA. The CDR3 protein is CASSLEVLSGYYGYTF. CDR3 bases: TGTGCCAGCAGCTTAGAAGTGCTGTCCGGGTACTATGGCTACACCTTC. The full variable domain, with the rest looked up from reference TRBV7-2 and TRBJ1-2, is GAGVSQSPSNKVTEKGKDVELRCDPISGHTALYWYRQSLGQGLEFLIYFQGNSAPDKSGLPSDRFSAERTGGSVSTLTIQRTQQEDSAVYLCASSLEVLSGYYGYTFGSGTRLTVV.

In its sample, this clonotype was seen many times. This rearrangement joins TRBV27 to TRBJ2-7, with D perhaps TRBD1 (5 bases). Germline lookup yields CDR1 MNHEY and CDR2 SMNVEV (reference sequence). The germline V and J ends were trimmed by 2 bases and 4 bases, with 9 bases remaining between them. This CDR3 is built from 13 residues. CDR3 region: CASSLRGPYEQYF. The CDR3 nucleotides are TGTGCCAGCAGTTTAAGGGGCCCTTACGAGCAGTACTTC.

There are many counts of this clonotype. The CDR3 DNA sequence: TGTGCAATAGGAGAAGGCTACACCTTC. This gives the protein CAIGEGYTF. The chain recombines TRBV30 with TRBJ1-2; D ambiguous. Looked up from germline, CDR1 is GTSNPN and CDR2 is SVGIG (reference sequence). This CDR3 is built from 9 residues.

The rearrangement joins TRBV29-1 to TRBJ1-1; 8 bases line up with TRBD1. CDR1 and CDR2 from the germline V gene are SQVTM and ANQGSEA. Trimming took 6 bases from V and 5 from J; bases not matched to a gene: 14. CDR3 length equals 15 residues. DNA of the CDR3: TGCAGCGTGCAGCTGCCTCGGACAGGGAAAACTGAAGCTTTCTTT. Translating gives CSVQLPRTGKTEAFF.

As regards this clonotype: A much larger clone differs from this one at a single base, so this may be a read error. The V call is TRBV2, the J call TRBJ2-1; D is unclear. The DNA end is a closer match to TRBJ2-5, so the J assignment may be wrong. The CDR3 is made up of 15 amino acids. Germline V lookup: CDR1 SNHLY, CDR2 FYNNEI. CDR3 DNA sequence: TGTGCCGGCAACTCGTCCCCAGCGCATTCGGAGACCCAGTACTTC. Amino acids: CAGNSSPAHSETQYF.

J is TRBJ2-1 and V is TRBV7-9; TRBD1 matches 7 bases. Trimming cost V 6 bases and J 14 bases; bases outside gene matches: 10. Germline CDR1 and CDR2: SEHNR and FQNEAQ (reference sequence). This CDR3 is 12 amino acids long. CDR3 DNA: TGTGCCAGCAGGCTCGGGGACAGTCTTAAGTTCTTC. It codes for CASRLGDSLKFF.

This clonotype was counted many times. The chain joins TRBV20-1 to TRBJ2-1; 8 bases are shared with TRBD2. The ends lost 3 bases at V and 8 bases at J; junction bases unmatched: 18. The CDR3 covers 17 residues. Per germline, CDR1 DFQATT and CDR2 SNEGSKA (reference sequence). The CDR3 coding sequence is TGCAGTGCTAGGGCCCTCAGGGCGGGGGGTAGGTGGGATGAGCAGTTCTTC. Protein: CSARALRAGGRWDEQFF.

This clonotype was counted many times. This chain uses TRBV7-2 with TRBJ1-5; 11 bases are a match to TRBD1. Germline CDR1 SGHTA, CDR2 FQGNSA. The CDR3 sequence is 16 residues long. V was pared by 4 bases and J by 11 bases, with 13 bases of the junction left unmatched. CDR3 coding DNA: TGTGCCAGCAGCTCCTACGGGGACAGGGGGTTCGCGGCCCAGCATTTT. It is translated as CASSSYGDRGFAAQHF.